This entry describes one T cell receptor (beta chain). What it recognizes is unknown. This sample was included in a study of OX40 agonist ivuxolimab in advanced cancers. Across the study: Patients were infused with ivuxolimab every 2 weeks at 0.01 to 10 mg/kg. Three partial responders included one hepatocellular carcinoma patient and two cutaneous melanoma patients. The study's findings and limits: The CD4+ and CD8+ T cells in the blood had expanded clonally by week 6 at 0.1 to 3.0 mg/kg.

The CDR3 has 13 amino acids. Germline CDR1 MNHEY, CDR2 SMNVEV (reference sequence). V lost 6 bases and J lost 3, with 12 bases in between. The repertoire was sequenced with immunoSEQ multiplex PCR; TCRdb's copy has only in-frame clones and lacks some. Of about 86,000 clones listed, less than 95% were seen once; the top ten hold roughly 8.7%. The sample was CD4+ or CD8+ T cells sorted from blood, taken in a trial of the OX40 agonist ivuxolimab. This clonotype originated in an adult with an advanced solid tumor such as melanoma, head and neck, liver or kidney cancer. J is TRBJ2-7 and V is TRBV27, with D uncertain. This chain's CDR3 is CASSTTSIYEQYF. The CDR3 nucleotides read TGTGCCAGCAGCACCACATCTATCTACGAGCAGTACTTC.